One sample yielded the 3 T cell receptor beta chains listed below, sequenced in a study of siplizumab effects on memory and regulatory T cells. Profiling relied on immunoSEQ multiplex PCR, and the TCRdb table lists in-frame clones only, not all of them. The profile covers around 100,000 clones, with about 95% appearing a single time and about 1.2% taken by the ten largest. The sequenced sample consisted of non-Treg CD4+ T cells sorted from blood. Source of these receptors: a human donor in good health.

The chain combines TRBV29-1 with TRBJ2-2; possibly TRBD2 for D (6 bases). V gave up 4 bases and J gave up 4 bases, with 10 bases separating them. CDR1 is SQVTM and CDR2 is ANQGSEA in the germline V gene. The CDR3 extends over 13 amino acids. CDR3: CSVVRGGTGELFF. The CDR3 DNA follows: TGCAGCGTTGTAAGGGGAGGCACCGGGGAGCTGTTTTTT.

The V call is TRBV2, the J call TRBJ2-1; D call uncertain. CDR1 and CDR2 from the germline V gene are SNHLY and FYNNEI. This CDR3 contains 12 residues. Trimming removed 7 bases at V and 6 bases at J, with 10 bases between. The DNA of the CDR3 is TGTGCCAGCACCCTCCGCTCCAATGAGCAGTTCTTC. Its protein product is CASTLRSNEQFF.

The chain is built from TRBV5-1 and TRBJ1-5; D is perhaps TRBD1 (6 bases). V was trimmed by 1 base and J by 1 base, leaving 9 bases between them. Germline V CDR1 and CDR2: SGHRS, YFSETQ. The CDR3 consists of 15 residues. CDR3: CASSLTGTSNQPQHF. The CDR3 bases are TGCGCCAGCAGCTTGACCGGGACAAGCAATCAGCCCCAGCATTTT.